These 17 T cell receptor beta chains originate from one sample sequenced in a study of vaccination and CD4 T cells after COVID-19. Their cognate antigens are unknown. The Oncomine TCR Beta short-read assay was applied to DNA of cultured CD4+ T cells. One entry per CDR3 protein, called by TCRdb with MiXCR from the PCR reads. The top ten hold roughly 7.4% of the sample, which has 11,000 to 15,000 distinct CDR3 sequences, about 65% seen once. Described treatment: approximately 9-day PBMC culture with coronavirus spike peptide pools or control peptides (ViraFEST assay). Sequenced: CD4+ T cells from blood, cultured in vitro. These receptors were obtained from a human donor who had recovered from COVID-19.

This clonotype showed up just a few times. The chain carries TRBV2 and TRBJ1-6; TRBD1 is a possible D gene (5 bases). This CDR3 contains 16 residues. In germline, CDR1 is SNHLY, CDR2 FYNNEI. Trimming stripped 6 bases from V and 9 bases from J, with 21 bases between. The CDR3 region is CASRDPRDVASSPLHF. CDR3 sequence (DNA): TGTGCCAGCAGGGACCCCCGGGACGTAGCTTCTTCACCCCTCCACTTT.

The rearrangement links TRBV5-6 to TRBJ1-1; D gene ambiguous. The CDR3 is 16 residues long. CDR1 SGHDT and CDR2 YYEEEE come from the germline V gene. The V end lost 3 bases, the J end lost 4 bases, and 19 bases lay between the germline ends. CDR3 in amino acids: CASSSPSLPSITEAFF. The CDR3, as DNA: TGTGCCAGCAGCTCCCCGAGCCTTCCCTCGATCACTGAAGCTTTCTTT.

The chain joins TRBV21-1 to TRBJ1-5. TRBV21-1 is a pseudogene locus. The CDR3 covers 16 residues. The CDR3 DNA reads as TGTGCCAGCAGCAAATTGGGGAACTATAGCAATCAGCCCCAGCATTTT. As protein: CASSKLGNYSNQPQHF.

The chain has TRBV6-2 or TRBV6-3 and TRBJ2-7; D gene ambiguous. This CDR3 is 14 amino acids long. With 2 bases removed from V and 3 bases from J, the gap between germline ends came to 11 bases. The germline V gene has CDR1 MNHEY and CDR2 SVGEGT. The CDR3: CASSYGSSRYEQYF. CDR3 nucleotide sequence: TGTGCCAGCAGTTACGGCAGCAGCCGCTACGAGCAGTACTTC.

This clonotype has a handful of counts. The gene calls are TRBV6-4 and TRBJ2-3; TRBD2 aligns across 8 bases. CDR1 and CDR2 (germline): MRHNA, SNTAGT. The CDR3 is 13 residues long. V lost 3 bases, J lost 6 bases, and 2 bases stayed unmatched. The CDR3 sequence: CASSEIAGDTQYF. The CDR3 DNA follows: TGTGCCAGCAGTGAAATAGCGGGGGATACGCAGTATTTT.

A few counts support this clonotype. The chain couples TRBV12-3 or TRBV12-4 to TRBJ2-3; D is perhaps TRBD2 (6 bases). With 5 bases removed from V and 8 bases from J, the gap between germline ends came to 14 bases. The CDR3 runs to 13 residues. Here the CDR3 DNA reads TGTGCCAGCAGTCCCCCGCGGGGAGCTACGCAGTATTTT. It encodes CASSPPRGATQYF.

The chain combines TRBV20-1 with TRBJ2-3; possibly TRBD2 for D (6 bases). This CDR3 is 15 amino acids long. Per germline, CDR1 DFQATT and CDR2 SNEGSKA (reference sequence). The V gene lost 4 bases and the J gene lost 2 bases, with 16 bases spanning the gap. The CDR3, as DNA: TGCAGTGCTACCGCCGGACTAAACCCCACAGATACGCAGTATTTT. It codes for CSATAGLNPTDTQYF.

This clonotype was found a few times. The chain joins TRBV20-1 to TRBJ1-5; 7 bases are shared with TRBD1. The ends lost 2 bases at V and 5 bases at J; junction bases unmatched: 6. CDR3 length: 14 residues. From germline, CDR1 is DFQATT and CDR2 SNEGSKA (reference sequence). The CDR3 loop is CSARRQGVHQPQHF. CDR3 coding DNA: TGCAGTGCTAGACGGCAGGGGGTTCATCAGCCCCAGCATTTT.

CDR3 nucleotide sequence: TGTGCCAGCAGCCAAGTTTGGGCAGGGGACCCCTCTGGGGCCAACGTCCTGACTTTC. It is translated as CASSQVWAGDPSGANVLTF. The chain is built from TRBV7-2 and TRBJ2-6; the D gene is possibly TRBD1 (6 bases). V gave up 5 bases and J gave up 0 bases, with 20 bases separating them. The germline gives CDR1 SGHTA, CDR2 FQGNSA. This CDR3 comprises 19 residues.

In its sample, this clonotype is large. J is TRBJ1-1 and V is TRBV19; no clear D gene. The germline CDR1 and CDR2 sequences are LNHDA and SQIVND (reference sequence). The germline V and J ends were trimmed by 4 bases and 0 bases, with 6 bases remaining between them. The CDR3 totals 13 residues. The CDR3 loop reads CASSRQMNTEAFF. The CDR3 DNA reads TGTGCCAGTAGTAGGCAAATGAACACTGAAGCTTTCTTT. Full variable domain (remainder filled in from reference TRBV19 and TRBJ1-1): DGGITQSPKYLFRKEGQNVTLSCEQNLNHDAMYWYRQDPGQGLRLIYYSQIVNDFQKGDIAEGYSVSREKKESFPLTVTSAQKNPTAFYLCASSRQMNTEAFFGQGTRLTVV.

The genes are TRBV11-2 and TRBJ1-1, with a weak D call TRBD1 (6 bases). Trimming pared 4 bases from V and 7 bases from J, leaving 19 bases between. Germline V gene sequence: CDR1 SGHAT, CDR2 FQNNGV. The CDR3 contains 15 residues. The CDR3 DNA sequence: TGTGCCAGCAGCTCCCTGAAGGGGGTTTCAGGTGAAGCTTTCTTT. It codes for CASSSLKGVSGEAFF. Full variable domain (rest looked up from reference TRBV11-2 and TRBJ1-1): EAGVAQSPRYKIIEKRQSVAFWCNPISGHATLYWYQQILGQGPKLLIQFQNNGVVDDSQLPKDRFSAERLKGVDSTLKIQPAKLEDSAVYLCASSSLKGVSGEAFFGQGTRLTVV.

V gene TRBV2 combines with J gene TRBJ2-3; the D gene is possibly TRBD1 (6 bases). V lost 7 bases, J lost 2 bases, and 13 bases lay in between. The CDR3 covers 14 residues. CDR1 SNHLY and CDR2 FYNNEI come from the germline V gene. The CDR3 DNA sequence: TGTGCCAGCATCCGAGACAGGTTCACAGATACGCAGTATTTT. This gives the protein CASIRDRFTDTQYF.

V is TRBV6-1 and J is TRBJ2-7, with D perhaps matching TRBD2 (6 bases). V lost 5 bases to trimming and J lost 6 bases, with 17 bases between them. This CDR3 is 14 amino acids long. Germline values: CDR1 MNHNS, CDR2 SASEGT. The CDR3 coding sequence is TGTGCCAGCAGTCGACTAGACGACTCGTTCGAGCAGTACTTC. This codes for CASSRLDDSFEQYF.

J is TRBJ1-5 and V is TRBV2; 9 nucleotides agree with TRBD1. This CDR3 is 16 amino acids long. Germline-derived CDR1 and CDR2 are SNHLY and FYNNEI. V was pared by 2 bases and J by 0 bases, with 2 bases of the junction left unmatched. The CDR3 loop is CASSEMTGGSNQPQHF. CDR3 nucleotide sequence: TGTGCCAGCAGTGAAATGACAGGGGGTAGCAATCAGCCCCAGCATTTT. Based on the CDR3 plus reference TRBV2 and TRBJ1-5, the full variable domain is EPEVTQTPSHQVTQMGQEVILRCVPISNHLYFYWYRQILGQKVEFLVSFYNNEISEKSEIFDDQFSVERPDGSNFTLKIRSTKLEDSAMYFCASSEMTGGSNQPQHFGDGTRLSIL.

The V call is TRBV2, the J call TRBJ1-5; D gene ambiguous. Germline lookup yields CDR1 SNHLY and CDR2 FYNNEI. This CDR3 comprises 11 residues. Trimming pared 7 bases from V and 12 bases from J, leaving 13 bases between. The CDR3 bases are TGTGCCAGCAAAATCAAGGGAAACCAGCATTTT. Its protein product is CASKIKGNQHF.

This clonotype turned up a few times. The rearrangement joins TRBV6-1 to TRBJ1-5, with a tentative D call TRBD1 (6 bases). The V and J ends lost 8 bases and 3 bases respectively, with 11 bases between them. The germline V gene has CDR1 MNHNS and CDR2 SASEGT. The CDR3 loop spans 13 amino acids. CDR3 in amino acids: CASGWGHNQPQHF. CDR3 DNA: TGTGCCAGCGGATGGGGACACAATCAGCCCCAGCATTTT.

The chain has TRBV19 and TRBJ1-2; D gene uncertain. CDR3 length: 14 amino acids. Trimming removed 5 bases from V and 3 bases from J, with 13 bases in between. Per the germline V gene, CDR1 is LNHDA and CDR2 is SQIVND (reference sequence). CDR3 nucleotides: TGTGCCAGTAGTCCCGCGGGGTCCGACTATGGCTACACCTTC. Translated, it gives CASSPAGSDYGYTF. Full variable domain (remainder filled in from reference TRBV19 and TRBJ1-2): DGGITQSPKYLFRKEGQNVTLSCEQNLNHDAMYWYRQDPGQGLRLIYYSQIVNDFQKGDIAEGYSVSREKKESFPLTVTSAQKNPTAFYLCASSPAGSDYGYTFGSGTRLTVV.